This TCR beta chain was observed in a study of early T cells in non-severe SARS-CoV-2 infection. About the study: Sequencing was performed on bulk RNA from unsorted whole blood, leaving chains unpaired.

V was pared by 0 bases and J by 6 bases, with 17 bases between. This CDR3 contains 16 residues. Per the germline V gene, CDR1 is SGHAT and CDR2 is FQNNGV. As part of library construction, unique molecular identifiers were attached to individual cDNA molecules. MiXCR, run by TCRdb on the 5' RACE reads, gives a single entry per CDR3 protein. The sample lists tens of thousands of distinct CDR3 sequences, roughly 15% occurring once. Sequencing input: whole blood. The rearrangement joins TRBV11-2 to TRBJ2-5; D unresolved. The sequence was obtained from an adult who was a healthcare worker with PCR-confirmed SARS-CoV-2 infection or an uninfected control (not recorded which). The chain's CDR3 is CASSLDSQTPPKTQYF. In nucleotides, the CDR3 is TGTGCCAGCAGCTTAGATTCGCAAACCCCCCCCAAGACCCAGTACTTC.